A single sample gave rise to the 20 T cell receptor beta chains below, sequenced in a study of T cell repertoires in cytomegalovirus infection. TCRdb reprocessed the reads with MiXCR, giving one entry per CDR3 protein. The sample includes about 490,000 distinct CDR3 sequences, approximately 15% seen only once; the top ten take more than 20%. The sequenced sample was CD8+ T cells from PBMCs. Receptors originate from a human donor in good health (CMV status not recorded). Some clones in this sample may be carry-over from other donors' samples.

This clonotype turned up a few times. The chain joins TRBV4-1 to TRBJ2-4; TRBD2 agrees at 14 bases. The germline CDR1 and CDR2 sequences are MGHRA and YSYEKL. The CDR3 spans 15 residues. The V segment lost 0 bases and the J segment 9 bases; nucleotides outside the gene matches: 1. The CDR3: CASSQDGTSGSIQYF. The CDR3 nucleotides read TGCGCCAGCAGCCAAGATGGGACTAGCGGGAGCATTCAGTACTTC.

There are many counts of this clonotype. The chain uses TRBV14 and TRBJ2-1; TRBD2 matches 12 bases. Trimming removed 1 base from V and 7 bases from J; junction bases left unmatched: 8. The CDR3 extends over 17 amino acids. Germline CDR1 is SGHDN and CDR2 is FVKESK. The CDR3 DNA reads TGTGCCAGCAGCCAAGGTACCCTAGCGGGAGGGTTAAATGAGCAGTTCTTC. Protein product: CASSQGTLAGGLNEQFF.

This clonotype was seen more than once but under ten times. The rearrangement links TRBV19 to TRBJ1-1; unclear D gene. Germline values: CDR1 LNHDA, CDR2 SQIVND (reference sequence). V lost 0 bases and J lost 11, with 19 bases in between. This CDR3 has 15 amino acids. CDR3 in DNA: TGTGCCAGTAGTATAGACCGAGACTTACGACCCGGGGCTTTCTTT. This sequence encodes CASSIDRDLRPGAFF.

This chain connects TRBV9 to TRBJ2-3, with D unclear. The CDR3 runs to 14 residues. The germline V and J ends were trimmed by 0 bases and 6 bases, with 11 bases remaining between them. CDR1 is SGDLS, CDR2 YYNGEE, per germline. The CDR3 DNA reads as TGTGCCAGCAGCGTAGTGGAAAGTTTGGATACGCAGTATTTT. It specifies CASSVVESLDTQYF.

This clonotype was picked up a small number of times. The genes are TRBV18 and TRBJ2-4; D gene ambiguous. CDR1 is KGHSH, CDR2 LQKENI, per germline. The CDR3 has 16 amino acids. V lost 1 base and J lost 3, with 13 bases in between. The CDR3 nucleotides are TGTGCCAGCTCACCACGGTCCAGCGAGGACAAAAACATTCAGTACTTC. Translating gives CASSPRSSEDKNIQYF.

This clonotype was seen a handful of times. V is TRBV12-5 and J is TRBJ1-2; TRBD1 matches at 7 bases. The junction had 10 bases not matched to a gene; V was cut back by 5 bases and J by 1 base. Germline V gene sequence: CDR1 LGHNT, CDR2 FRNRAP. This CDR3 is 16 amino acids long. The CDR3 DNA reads TGTGCTAGTGGTCCAGGGGGTCGGGACGGTAACTATGGCTACACCTTC. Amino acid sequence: CASGPGGRDGNYGYTF. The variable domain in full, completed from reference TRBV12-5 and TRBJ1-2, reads DARVTQTPRHKVTEMGQEVTMRCQPILGHNTVFWYRQTMMQGLELLAYFRNRAPLDDSGMPKDRFSAEMPDATLATLKIQPSEPRDSAVYFCASGPGGRDGNYGYTFGSGTRLTVV.

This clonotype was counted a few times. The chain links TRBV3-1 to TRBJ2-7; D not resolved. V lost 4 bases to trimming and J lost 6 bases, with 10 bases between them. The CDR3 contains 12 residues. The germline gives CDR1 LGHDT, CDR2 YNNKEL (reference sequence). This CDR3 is CASSPLVGEQYF. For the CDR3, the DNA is TGTGCCAGCAGCCCCCTTGTCGGCGAGCAGTACTTC.

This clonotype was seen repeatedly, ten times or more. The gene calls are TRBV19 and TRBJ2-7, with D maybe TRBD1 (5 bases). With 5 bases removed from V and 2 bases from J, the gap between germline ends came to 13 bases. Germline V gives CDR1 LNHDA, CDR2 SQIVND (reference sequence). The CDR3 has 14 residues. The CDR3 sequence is CASSLTANTYEQYF. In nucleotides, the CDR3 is TGTGCCAGTAGTTTGACAGCGAATACCTACGAGCAGTACTTC. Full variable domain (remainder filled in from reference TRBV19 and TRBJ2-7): DGGITQSPKYLFRKEGQNVTLSCEQNLNHDAMYWYRQDPGQGLRLIYYSQIVNDFQKGDIAEGYSVSREKKESFPLTVTSAQKNPTAFYLCASSLTANTYEQYFGPGTRLTVT.

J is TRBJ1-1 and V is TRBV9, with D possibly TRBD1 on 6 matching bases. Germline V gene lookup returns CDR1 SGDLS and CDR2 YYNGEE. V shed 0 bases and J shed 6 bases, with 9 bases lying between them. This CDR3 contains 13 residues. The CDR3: CASSVGDKPEAFF. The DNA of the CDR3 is TGTGCCAGCAGCGTAGGGGACAAACCTGAAGCTTTCTTT.

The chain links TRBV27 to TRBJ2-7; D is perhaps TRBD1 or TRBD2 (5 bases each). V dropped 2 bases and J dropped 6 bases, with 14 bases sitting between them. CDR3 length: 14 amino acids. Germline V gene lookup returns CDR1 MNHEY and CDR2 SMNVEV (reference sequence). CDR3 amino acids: CASSLTGTRREQYF. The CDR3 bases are TGTGCCAGCAGTTTAACGGGGACCCGTCGCGAGCAGTACTTC.

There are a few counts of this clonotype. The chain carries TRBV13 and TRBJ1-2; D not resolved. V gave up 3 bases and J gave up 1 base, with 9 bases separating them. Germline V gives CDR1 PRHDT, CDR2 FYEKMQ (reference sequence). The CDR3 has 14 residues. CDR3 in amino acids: CASSFTGDNYGYTF. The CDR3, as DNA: TGTGCCAGCAGCTTTACCGGGGATAACTATGGCTACACCTTC.

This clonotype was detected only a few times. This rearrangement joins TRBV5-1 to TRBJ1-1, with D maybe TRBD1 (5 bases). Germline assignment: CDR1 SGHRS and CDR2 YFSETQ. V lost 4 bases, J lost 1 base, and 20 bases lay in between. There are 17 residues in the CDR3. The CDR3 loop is CASSRPYQQESNTEAFF. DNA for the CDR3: TGCGCCAGCAGCCGGCCGTACCAACAGGAGTCGAACACTGAAGCTTTCTTT.

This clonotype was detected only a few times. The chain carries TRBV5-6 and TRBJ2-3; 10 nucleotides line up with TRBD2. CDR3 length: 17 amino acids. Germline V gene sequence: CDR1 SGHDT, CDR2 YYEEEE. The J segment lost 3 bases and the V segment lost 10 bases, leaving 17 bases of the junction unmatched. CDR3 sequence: CAAHSGGAPSWTDTQYF. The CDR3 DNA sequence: TGTGCCGCCCACAGCGGGGGGGCCCCTAGTTGGACAGATACGCAGTATTTT.

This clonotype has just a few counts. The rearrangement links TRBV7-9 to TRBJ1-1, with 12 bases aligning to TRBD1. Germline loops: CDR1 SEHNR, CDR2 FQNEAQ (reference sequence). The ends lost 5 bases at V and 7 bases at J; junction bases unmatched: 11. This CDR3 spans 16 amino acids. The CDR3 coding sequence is TGTGCCAGCAGCACCGGGACAGGGGGCGATATGGATGAAGCTTTCTTT. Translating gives CASSTGTGGDMDEAFF.

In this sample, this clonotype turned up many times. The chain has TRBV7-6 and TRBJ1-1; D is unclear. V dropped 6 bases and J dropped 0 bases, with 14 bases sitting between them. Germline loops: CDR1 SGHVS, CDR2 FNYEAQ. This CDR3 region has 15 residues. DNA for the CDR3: TGTGCCAGCAGTCTCCCCGACGGTATGAACACTGAAGCTTTCTTT. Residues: CASSLPDGMNTEAFF.

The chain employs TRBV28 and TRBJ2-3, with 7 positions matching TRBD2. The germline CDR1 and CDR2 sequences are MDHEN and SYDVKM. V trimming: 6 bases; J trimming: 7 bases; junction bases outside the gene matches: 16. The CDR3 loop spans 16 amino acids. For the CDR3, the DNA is TGTGCCAGCAGCACGCCGATGGGGACTACCGTCAATACGCAGTATTTT. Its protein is CASSTPMGTTVNTQYF.

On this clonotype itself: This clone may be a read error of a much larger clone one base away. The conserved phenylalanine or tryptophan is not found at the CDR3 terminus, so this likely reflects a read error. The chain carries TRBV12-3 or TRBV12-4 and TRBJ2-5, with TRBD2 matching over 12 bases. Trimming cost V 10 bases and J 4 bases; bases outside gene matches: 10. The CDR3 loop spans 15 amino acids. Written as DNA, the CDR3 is TGTGCCACCCGAAGGCTAGCGGGGGGGCGAGAGACCCAGTACTTA. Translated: CATRRLAGGRETQYL.

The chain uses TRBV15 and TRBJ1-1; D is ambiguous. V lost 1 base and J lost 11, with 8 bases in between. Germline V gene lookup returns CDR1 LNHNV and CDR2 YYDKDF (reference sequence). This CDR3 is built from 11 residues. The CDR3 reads CATSRGSQAFF. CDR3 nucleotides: TGTGCCACCAGCAGAGGCAGTCAGGCTTTCTTT.

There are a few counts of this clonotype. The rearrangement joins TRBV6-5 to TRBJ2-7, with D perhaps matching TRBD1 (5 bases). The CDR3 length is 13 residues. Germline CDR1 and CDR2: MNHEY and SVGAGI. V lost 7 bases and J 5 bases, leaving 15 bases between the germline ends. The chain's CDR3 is CASNFAGSHEQYF. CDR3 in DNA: TGTGCCAGCAATTTTGCAGGGTCCCACGAGCAGTACTTC.

The CDR3 reads CAWSKVGEETQYF. CDR3 sequence (DNA): TGTGCCTGGAGTAAGGTGGGGGAAGAGACCCAGTACTTC. The chain links TRBV30 to TRBJ2-5, with D tentatively TRBD1 or TRBD2 (5 bases each). From germline, CDR1 is GTSNPN and CDR2 SVGIG (reference sequence). The V end lost 2 bases, the J end lost 3 bases, and 10 bases lay between the germline ends. The CDR3 runs 13 residues.